This is a list of T cell receptor beta chains from one sample in a study of T cell changes during pregnancy in multiple sclerosis. The repertoire was sequenced with immunoSEQ multiplex PCR; TCRdb's copy has only in-frame clones and lacks some. The sample shows some 75,000 clones, 90% to 95% of them seen only once. The material was peripheral blood, obtained in the second trimester of pregnancy. The source is a female donor with multiple sclerosis, enrolled in a pregnancy study. The CDR3 runs from the conserved cysteine through the conserved F or W. Fields, in order: D gene, clone size, V gene, J gene, CDR3 DNA, CDR3 protein. The D gene is left open where the match is weak. Size is stated for part of the rows, as once, few or many counts, or as a class when the clone is expanded.

d_call: .
clone_size: .
v_call: TRBV11-2
j_call: TRBJ2-7
cdr3_nt: TGTGCCAGCAGCTTAGGAGTTCTCTACGAGCAGTACTTC
cdr3_aa: CASSLGVLYEQYF

d_call: TRBD1
clone_size: .
v_call: TRBV5-4
j_call: TRBJ2-7
cdr3_nt: TGTGCCAGCAGCTTGGATGGGACAGGGGATTACGAGCAGTACTTC
cdr3_aa: CASSLDGTGDYEQYF

d_call: TRBD1
clone_size: .
v_call: TRBV6-6
j_call: TRBJ1-2
cdr3_nt: TGTGCCACCTCGACAGGGGATGGCTACACCTTC
cdr3_aa: CATSTGDGYTF

d_call: .
clone_size: .
v_call: TRBV5-1
j_call: TRBJ1-1
cdr3_nt: TGCGCCAGCAGCTCCTCTACAGGTCTGAACACTGAAGCTTTCTTT
cdr3_aa: CASSSSTGLNTEAFF

d_call: .
clone_size: once
v_call: TRBV10-2
j_call: TRBJ1-1
cdr3_nt: TGCGCCAGCAGTGAGAACACAGGGCTTGAAGCTTTCTTT
cdr3_aa: CASSENTGLEAFF

d_call: .
clone_size: .
v_call: TRBV5-6
j_call: TRBJ1-1
cdr3_nt: TGTGCCAGCAGCTTTCGGGACACCCGGCCCACGAACACTGAAGCTTTCTTT
cdr3_aa: CASSFRDTRPTNTEAFF

d_call: TRBD1
clone_size: .
v_call: TRBV28
j_call: TRBJ2-2
cdr3_nt: TGTGCTTCGTGGACAGGGGCGAACACCGGGGAGCTGTTTTTT
cdr3_aa: CASWTGANTGELFF

d_call: TRBD2
clone_size: .
v_call: TRBV5-4
j_call: TRBJ2-4
cdr3_nt: TGTGCCAGCAGCTGGGAGGGAACCAAAAACATTCAGTACTTC
cdr3_aa: CASSWEGTKNIQYF

d_call: TRBD2
clone_size: .
v_call: TRBV7-9
j_call: TRBJ2-2
cdr3_nt: TGTGCCAGCAGCTTAGTGGGAACTACTAGCGGGAGCCTAGCCGGGGAGCTGTTTTTT
cdr3_aa: CASSLVGTTSGSLAGELFF

d_call: TRBD1
clone_size: .
v_call: TRBV25-1
j_call: TRBJ1-1
cdr3_nt: TGTGCCAGCAAGGGACAGTACACTGAAGCTTTCTTT
cdr3_aa: CASKGQYTEAFF

d_call: TRBD2
clone_size: .
v_call: TRBV7-8
j_call: TRBJ2-7
cdr3_nt: TGTGCCAGCAGCTTATCCTCGGGGGGTCTATACGAGCAGTACTTC
cdr3_aa: CASSLSSGGLYEQYF

d_call: TRBD1
clone_size: .
v_call: TRBV19
j_call: TRBJ2-5
cdr3_nt: TGTGCCAGTACCCAAGGGACAGGAAAAGAGACCCAGTACTTC
cdr3_aa: CASTQGTGKETQYF

d_call: TRBD1
clone_size: .
v_call: TRBV5-1
j_call: TRBJ2-7
cdr3_nt: TGCGCCAGCAGCTTGAGGCAGGGGGCATACGAGCAGTACTTC
cdr3_aa: CASSLRQGAYEQYF

d_call: TRBD2
clone_size: .
v_call: TRBV6-1
j_call: TRBJ2-3
cdr3_nt: TGTGCCAGCAGTGTACGGACTAGCGGAACGGATACGCAGTATTTT
cdr3_aa: CASSVRTSGTDTQYF

d_call: .
clone_size: .
v_call: TRBV5-6
j_call: TRBJ2-5
cdr3_nt: TGTGCCAGCAGCCCGGCAGGGCGGTACCAAGAGACCCAGTACTTC
cdr3_aa: CASSPAGRYQETQYF

d_call: .
clone_size: .
v_call: TRBV29-1
j_call: TRBJ2-7
cdr3_nt: TGCAGCGTTGAAGTAGAAAGCTACGAGCAGTACTTC
cdr3_aa: CSVEVESYEQYF

d_call: .
clone_size: .
v_call: TRBV4-1
j_call: TRBJ1-2
cdr3_nt: TGCGCCAGCAGCCAAGCACCCCGCGGAGCTAACTATGGCTACACCTTC
cdr3_aa: CASSQAPRGANYGYTF

d_call: .
clone_size: .
v_call: TRBV5-4
j_call: TRBJ1-1
cdr3_nt: TGTGCCAGCAGCCAAAAACAGGTGAGGAACACTGAAGCTTTCTTT
cdr3_aa: CASSQKQVRNTEAFF

d_call: .
clone_size: once
v_call: TRBV11-3
j_call: TRBJ1-2
cdr3_nt: TGTGCCAGCAGCACCTGGGGGGGGAGTTACTATGGCTACACCTTC
cdr3_aa: CASSTWGGSYYGYTF

d_call: TRBD2
clone_size: .
v_call: TRBV10-2
j_call: TRBJ2-1
cdr3_nt: TGCGCCAGCAGTGACGGCGCGGGAGGAGGCAATGAGCAGTTCTTC
cdr3_aa: CASSDGAGGGNEQFF

d_call: TRBD1
clone_size: .
v_call: TRBV7-8
j_call: TRBJ2-7
cdr3_nt: TGTGCCAGCAGCGGTCGACAGGGGGCTTACGAGCAGTACTTC
cdr3_aa: CASSGRQGAYEQYF

d_call: TRBD1
clone_size: .
v_call: TRBV5-6
j_call: TRBJ2-4
cdr3_nt: TGTGCCAGCAGCGGAACAGGGGACCTAGCCAAAAACATTCAGTACTTC
cdr3_aa: CASSGTGDLAKNIQYF

d_call: .
clone_size: .
v_call: TRBV7-9
j_call: TRBJ2-2
cdr3_nt: TGTGCCAGCAGCTTGGACAGCCGAAGTAAAAACACCGGGGAGCTGTTTTTT
cdr3_aa: CASSLDSRSKNTGELFF

d_call: .
clone_size: .
v_call: TRBV5-1
j_call: TRBJ1-2
cdr3_nt: TGCGCCAGCAGAACCGCAGGACAGAACTATGGCTACACCTTC
cdr3_aa: CASRTAGQNYGYTF

d_call: .
clone_size: .
v_call: TRBV13
j_call: TRBJ1-1
cdr3_nt: TGTGCCAGCAGCTTAGGTCGGACAGCCAGCGCTGAAGCTTTCTTT
cdr3_aa: CASSLGRTASAEAFF

d_call: .
clone_size: once
v_call: TRBV5-1
j_call: TRBJ1-3
cdr3_nt: TGCGCCAGCAGCTTAACAGGGACAGGAAACACCATATATTTT
cdr3_aa: CASSLTGTGNTIYF

d_call: TRBD1
clone_size: .
v_call: TRBV7-9
j_call: TRBJ1-4
cdr3_nt: TGTGCCAGCAGCCTAACCGCAGGGGGTGAAAAACTGTTTTTT
cdr3_aa: CASSLTAGGEKLFF

d_call: .
clone_size: .
v_call: TRBV5-1
j_call: TRBJ2-1
cdr3_nt: TGCGCCAGCAGCTTGGCGGTGTCTAGCGATGAGCAGTTCTTC
cdr3_aa: CASSLAVSSDEQFF

d_call: TRBD1
clone_size: .
v_call: TRBV30
j_call: TRBJ1-2
cdr3_nt: TGTGCCTGGGGCAACGGACAGGGGGTATTAGGCTACACCTTC
cdr3_aa: CAWGNGQGVLGYTF